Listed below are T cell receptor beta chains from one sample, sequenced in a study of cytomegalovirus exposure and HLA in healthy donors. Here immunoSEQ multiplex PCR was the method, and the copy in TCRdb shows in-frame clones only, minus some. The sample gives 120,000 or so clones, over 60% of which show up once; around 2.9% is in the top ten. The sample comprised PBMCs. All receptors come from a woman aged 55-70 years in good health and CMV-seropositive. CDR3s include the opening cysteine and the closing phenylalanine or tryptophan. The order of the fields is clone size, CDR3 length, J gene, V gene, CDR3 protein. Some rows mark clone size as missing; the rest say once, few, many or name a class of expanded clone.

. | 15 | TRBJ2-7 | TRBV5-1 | CASSLAGTRSYEQYF
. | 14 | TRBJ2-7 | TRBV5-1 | CASSVGQRAYEQYF
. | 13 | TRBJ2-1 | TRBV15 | CATSRDLSYGQFF
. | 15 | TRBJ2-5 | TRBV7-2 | CASSRQTGSAETQYF
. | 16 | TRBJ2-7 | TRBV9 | CASSAGPGLAVFEQYF
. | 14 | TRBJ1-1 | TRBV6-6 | CAGRSTGMNTEAFF
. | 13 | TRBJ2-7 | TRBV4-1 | CASSQPTGYEQYF
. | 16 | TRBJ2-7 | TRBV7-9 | CASSLALLRQHYEQYF
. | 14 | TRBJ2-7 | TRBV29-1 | CSTRGSSGLGEQYF
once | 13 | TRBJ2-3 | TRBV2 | CASTRELTDTQYF
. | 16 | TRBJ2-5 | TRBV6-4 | CASKPVGTSQSQTQYF
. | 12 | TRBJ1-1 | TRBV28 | CATKGQGTEAFF
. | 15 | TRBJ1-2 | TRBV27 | CASSLSGGFGYGYTF
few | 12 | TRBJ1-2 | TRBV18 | CASSRQGGGYTF
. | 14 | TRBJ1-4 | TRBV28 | CASSNRDANEKLFF
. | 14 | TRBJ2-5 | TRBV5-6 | CASSLYRRGETQYF
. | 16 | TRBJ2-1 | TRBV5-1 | CASSLDSGRSYNEQFF
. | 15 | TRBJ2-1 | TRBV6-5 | CASSSPAGGINEQFF
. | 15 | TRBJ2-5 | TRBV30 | CAWKTGQLFQETQYF
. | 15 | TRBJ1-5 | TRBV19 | CASSIDWTLNQPQHF
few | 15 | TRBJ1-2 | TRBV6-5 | CASRDTGLPNYGYTF
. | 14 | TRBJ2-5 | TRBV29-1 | CSVVLPLPGETQYF
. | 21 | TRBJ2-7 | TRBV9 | CASSVGRRGLAGGFNSYEQYF
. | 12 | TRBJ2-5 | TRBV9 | CGIRQGRETQYF
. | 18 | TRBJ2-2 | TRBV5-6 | CASSTYMLAGVNTGELFF
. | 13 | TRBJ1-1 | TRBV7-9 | CASSLQVNTEAFF
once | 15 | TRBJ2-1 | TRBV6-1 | CASSEVGRGYNEQFF
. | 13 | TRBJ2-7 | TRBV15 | CATSKDVSYEQYF
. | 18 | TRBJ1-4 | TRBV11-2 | CASSDRRLSGATNEKLFF
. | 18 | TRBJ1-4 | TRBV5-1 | CASSGALDSRATNEKLFF
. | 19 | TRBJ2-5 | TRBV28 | CASSFDGLAGGASLETQYF
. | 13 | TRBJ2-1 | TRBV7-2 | CASSIAGLREQFF
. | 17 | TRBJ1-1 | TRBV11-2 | CASSLLGTGVTRTEAFF
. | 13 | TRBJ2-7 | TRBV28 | CASRTGGVYEQYF
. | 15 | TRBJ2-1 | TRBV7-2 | CASSMTSGSYNEQFF
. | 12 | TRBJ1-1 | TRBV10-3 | CASSSDRVEAFF
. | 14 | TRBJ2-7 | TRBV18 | CASSRLEPPGEQYF
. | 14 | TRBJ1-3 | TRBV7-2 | CASGRAGAGNTIYF
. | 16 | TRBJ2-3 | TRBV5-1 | CASSLDEGGSTDTQYF
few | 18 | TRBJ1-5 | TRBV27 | CASSLFGQVALGNQPQHF
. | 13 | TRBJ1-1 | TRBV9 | CASSVARYTEAFF
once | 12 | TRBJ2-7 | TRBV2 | CASRVGGYEQYF
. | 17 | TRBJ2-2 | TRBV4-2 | CASSQAGDPKIPGELFF